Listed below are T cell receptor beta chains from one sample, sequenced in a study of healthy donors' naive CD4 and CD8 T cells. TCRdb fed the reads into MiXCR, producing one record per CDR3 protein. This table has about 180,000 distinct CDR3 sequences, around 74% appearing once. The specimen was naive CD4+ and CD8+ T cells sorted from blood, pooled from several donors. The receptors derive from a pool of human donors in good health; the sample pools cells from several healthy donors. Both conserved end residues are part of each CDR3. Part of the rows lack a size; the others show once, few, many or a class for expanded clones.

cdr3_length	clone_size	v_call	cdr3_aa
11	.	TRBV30	CAWSSGGSQYF
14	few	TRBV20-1	CSARPAGGGEAQYF
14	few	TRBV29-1	CSAESTSGSYEQYF
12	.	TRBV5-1	CASSGGIDEQYF
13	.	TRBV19	CASSIEGRTEAFF
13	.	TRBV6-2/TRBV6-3	CASSRAAAYEQYF
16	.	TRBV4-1	CASSATSGRAGDEQFF
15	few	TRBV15	CATSRVIGLNTEAFF
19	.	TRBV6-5	CASSSNLLVTGGRGTEAFF
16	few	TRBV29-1	CSVAPASGPFYNEQFF
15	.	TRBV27	CASSLSRNMNTEAFF
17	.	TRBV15	CATSRGNVAGGRDTQYF
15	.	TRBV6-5	CASSYSGGMSYEQYF
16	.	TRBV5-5	CASSLAVTPSTDTQYF
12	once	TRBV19	CASKDYTDEQFF
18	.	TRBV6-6	CASSLSLREGPGTDTQYF
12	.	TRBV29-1	CSVESGIPEAFF
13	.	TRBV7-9	CASSSSGDAEAFF
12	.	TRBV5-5	CASSSATYEQYF
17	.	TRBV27	CASSLSAGPPGNQPQHF
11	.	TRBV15	CATSREEGLTF
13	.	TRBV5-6	CASSRASRGEQYF
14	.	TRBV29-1	CSAEPGLAGVEQFF